This T cell receptor (beta chain) originates from a study of cytomegalovirus exposure and HLA in healthy donors. This CDR3 contains 16 residues. V dropped 6 bases and J dropped 3; count of bases not matched to a gene: 13. Looked up from germline, CDR1 is MNHEY and CDR2 is SMNVEV (reference sequence). TCRdb keeps only in-frame clones here, not all; method: immunoSEQ multiplex PCR. Of 190,000 or so clones in the sample, 65% to 90% were seen once. The approximately 120-subject validation cohort, separate from the roughly 700-subject first cohort, included the donors. This chain uses TRBV27 with TRBJ2-7; 8 bases agree with TRBD2. The specimen was PBMCs. The source is a woman between 25 and 40 years old in good health and CMV-seropositive. The CDR3 coding sequence is TGTGCCAGCAGGCAACGCAGCGGGAGCCCCTACTACGAGCAGTACTTC. Amino acids: CASRQRSGSPYYEQYF.